This T cell receptor (beta chain) was recovered during a study of control samples from healthy donors and cancer patients. Profiling relied on immunoSEQ multiplex PCR, and the TCRdb table lists in-frame clones only, not all of them. In the table there are about 190,000 clones, over 80% of which are singletons. V lost 5 bases and J 5 bases, leaving 22 bases between the germline ends. The V gene's germline CDR1 is SGHRS and CDR2 YFSETQ. The CDR3 spans 16 residues. The sequencing input was blood. The TCR originated in a man aged 25-45 years in good health. The chain uses TRBV5-1 and TRBJ1-2, with D possibly matching TRBD1 (6 bases). This CDR3 reads CASRLDHAQGRYGYTF. The CDR3 nucleotides are TGCGCCAGCAGACTAGACCATGCACAGGGTCGATATGGCTACACCTTC.